This note documents a single T cell receptor beta chain sequence. This CDR3 is built from 18 residues. The record originates from a study of cytomegalovirus exposure and HLA in healthy donors. Primers included in the PCR were 60 Vbeta and 13 Jbeta primers. Only in-frame clones appear in the TCRdb table, and some are missing; sequencing was by immunoSEQ multiplex PCR. The clone table shows 80,000 or so clones, with the ten largest holding about 1.1%. The sequenced sample was PBMCs. V usage is TRBV21-1 and J usage is TRBJ1-2; TRBD1, as called in the table, went unchecked against the DNA. TRBV21-1 is classified as a pseudogene. The sequence was obtained from a young woman in good health and CMV-seronegative. Written as DNA, the CDR3 is TGTGCCAGCAGCATCAACAGGGATGCGAGCCATCCCTACTATGGCTACACCTTC. Protein: CASSINRDASHPYYGYTF.